This T cell receptor beta chain was obtained from a study of cytomegalovirus exposure and HLA in healthy donors (dated by TCRdb to about 2017). For the wider study: An earlier analysis of a few hundred of the donors reported 276 Gb of sequence data and 117 million unique TCR beta sequences obtained from 150 million to 200 million T cells. About 320 gigabases of sequencing data and 78 million or so unique TCR sequences were included in an early release covering about 700 HLA-typed donors. The genetic ancestry cluster associated with self-reported Caucasian donors included 81% of the 350 to 500 genotyped donors. The study was designed to test whether signatures of past pathogen exposure could be identified by cataloging public T cell receptors. The study used immunosequencing to profile the T cell repertoires of approximately 640 subjects and linked those repertoires to cytomegalovirus serostatus. A separate validation cohort of about 110 different subjects was used in addition to the roughly 700-subject first cohort. The study combined high-throughput TCR immunosequencing, statistical association of individual TCRs with disease status, and machine learning to predict cytomegalovirus infection status. To study patterns of TCR occurrence, a later analysis re-analyzed previously published TCR beta repertoires from 666 donors and added high-resolution HLA genotyping. Rather than using new phenotypic data, the later analysis identified candidate immune exposures from TCR beta sequences and from how often those sequences occurred across donors. An earlier analysis of 587 of the donors used high-throughput TCR beta sequencing to judge whether each TCR beta V gene segment behaved as functional or pseudogenic. Donor age, sex, ethnicity and CMV serostatus were compiled alongside the repertoire data. In a later genetic analysis, genome-wide SNP genotypes for 398 of the 666 donors were used, and that subset was treated as a discovery cohort. All discovery cohort repertoires had been generated on a single sequencing platform. Class I and class II HLA loci were covered by the typing at four-digit resolution. Typing coverage varied by locus: roughly 629-630 donors for A, B, C, DRB1 and DQB1; approximately 520 for DQA1; 606 for DPA1; 450 to 480 for DPB1. Because of strong linkage in the cohort, roughly five DR-DQ haplotypes were treated as single units for association and clustering. On average, roughly 240,000 unique TCR beta nucleotide sequences were sequenced per donor among fewer than 500 genotyped donors of the cohort, with 15% to 20% of those sequences being non-productive. What the study reported, not specific to this receptor: In a later genetic analysis, a missense DCLRE1C variant was associated with V-gene and J-gene trimming of TCR beta chains, and the association was replicated in an independent cohort. At a false discovery rate of 0.05, a later analysis linked around 15,000 TCR beta sequences to specific HLA alleles. CMV serostatus was the only immune exposure information available for the cohort. The classifier was reported to diagnose cytomegalovirus status with high specificity and sensitivity in both the original and validation cohorts. The study listed approximately 160 TCR beta chains as associated with cytomegalovirus. The authors suggested that the approach could potentially be extended to other disease states and immunological phenotypes. Linkage disequilibrium might explain the correlated functional status among segregating V segments, but an unknown experimental factor could not be ruled out. A further reported finding was that TCR beta sequences accurately predicted the HLA-A and HLA-B alleles for most subjects in the first cohort. Because HLA typing was missing for some donors at each locus, association tests included only the typed subset. Some IMGT-functional V segments, including TRBV6-2 and TRBV6-3, could not be told apart with the 87-base-pair reads, so those segments were excluded. The presence/absence analyses assumed that sequencing depth was roughly uniform across donors, and that assumption may not be true. In vitro tests confirmed that a few of the cytomegalovirus-associated TCR beta chains recognize cytomegalovirus antigens. The earlier analysis of around 600 of the donors excluded about 16 rarely observed V segments, including chromosome 9 orphons, because counts were too low. In a later analysis, HLA-associated TCR beta chains showed more clonal expansion and lower generation probabilities than non-associated chains that were equally common. Assigning TCR associations to individual alleles was difficult when HLA alleles, especially DR and DQ, strongly co-occurred. In a later analysis, most CMV-associated TCR beta chains were found to appear HLA-restricted, with HLA associations seemingly driven largely by CMV exposure. Only TCR beta chains were sequenced in this cohort, and the absence of alpha or paired-chain data limited detectable features. In a later genetic analysis, fewer N-insertions in productive TCRs were reported among donors in an Asian-associated ancestry cluster than the approximately 630-donor mean. A cluster of highly shared sequence variants was judged likely to represent a technical artifact of the sequencing pipeline. In a later analysis, the rate of TCR association differed among HLA loci, with DRB1 alleles having the most associated TCRs and HLA-C alleles having the fewest. Most TCR sequences were observed very rarely across donors, whereas some public TCRs were present in many individuals. An earlier analysis of some 590 of the donors showed that most TCR beta V segments appeared in productive rearrangements either about 87% or about 30% of the time, which broadly matched IMGT annotations. In a later analysis, several top co-occurrence clusters were reported to appear linked to parvovirus B19, influenza, CMV and Epstein-Barr virus.

The cohort comprised hundreds of healthy bone marrow donors. All cohort members were sampled while nominally healthy, although unrecorded immune exposures were likely present. The donor was CMV seronegative and belonged to the group of under 400 seronegative cohort members. Each donor provided a peripheral blood sample, and peripheral blood mononuclear cells were used for TCR beta sequencing. The Qiagen DNeasy Blood Extraction Kit was used to extract genomic DNA from the blood cell samples. Libraries were constructed by the immunoSEQ multiplex PCR assay. For the multiplex PCR, a mixture combining 60 forward primers for TCR Vbeta segments and 13 reverse primers for TCR Jbeta segments was used. The CDR3 region of rearranged TCR beta genes was amplified from genomic DNA by a multiplex PCR assay. The amplified TCR beta libraries were sequenced on the Illumina HiSeq System as 87-base-pair reads. Turning to the authors' computational methods: In a later analysis, around 80 million unique TCR beta chains were counted across the roughly 670 repertoires, and approximately 11 million of these chains were shared by at least two donors. To remove PCR and sequencing errors, raw reads were error-corrected and collapsed into unique sequences using a nearest-neighbor algorithm that merged closely related sequences. Alignment of CDR3 sequences to IMGT reference sequences was used to assign V, D and J gene segments. For a sequence to be retained, a match of at least six nucleotides to both a V gene segment and a J gene segment was required. Rearrangements were classified as productive when the CDR3 lacked stop codons and remained in frame with V and J, and all other rearrangements were classified as non-productive. CDR3 was defined according to IMGT convention as the region running from the second conserved V-encoded cysteine to the conserved J-encoded phenylalanine. The earlier analysis of roughly 590 of the donors excluded sequences that lacked an unambiguous match to a single V gene segment. In an earlier analysis of about 590 of the donors, a V segment was called functional when productive rearrangements were above 56.7%, and segregating when the standard deviation between donors exceeded 5%. A statistical classification framework was developed to diagnose cytomegalovirus status using the catalog of TCR beta chain sequences. A later analysis assigned V and J genes by comparing TCR nucleotide sequences with IMGT/GENE-DB human TR gene sequences. A later analysis assigned CDR3 sequences and most-parsimonious VDJ recombination scenarios with the TCRdist pipeline. In a later analysis, every TCR beta chain was defined by the combination of its CDR3 amino acid sequence and its V-gene family, and reads without a unique V-gene family were dropped. As a way to deal with suspected cross-contamination and a sequencing artifact, a later analysis dropped 450 to 700 nucleotide sequences that were highly shared and had low generation probability. For each public chain, a later analysis derived a clonal expansion index from normalized ranks of inferred template counts within each repertoire. Generation probabilities in a later analysis came from a VDJ recombination model fitted to out-of-frame rearrangements, and those results were checked against IGoR. In a later analysis, hypergeometric tests were used to score TCR-TCR, TCR-HLA and TCR-CMV co-occurrence, with a repertoire-size bias correction applied to TCR pairs. To estimate false discovery rates, a later analysis permuted the HLA or CMV assignments 20 times. In a later analysis, co-occurring TCRs were grouped with DBSCAN, and TCRdist sequence similarity was added when clustering was performed within HLA-allele-positive subsets. Co-occurrence clustering excluded repertoires with fewer than 30,000 or more than 120,000 public chains, plus five with anomalous nucleotide sharing. Entries here come from immuneACCESS through TCRdb and include only in-frame sequences with V and J called. Some clones fail to appear in such tables; in the studies checked, an unresolved V gene covers under half of the shortfall, and the cause of the remainder is unknown. That table is the source of V, J and clone size, and D and trimming were worked out from the DNA. This sample lists fewer than 140,000 clones; more than 60% were detected once. Of the sample, roughly 2.5% falls within the top ten clones.

V sheds 5 bases and J sheds 3 bases, leaving 15 bases between their ends. Looking up the germline V gene (reference sequence) yields CDR1 LNHDA and CDR2 SQIVND. CDR3 length: 15 amino acids, cysteine to phenylalanine. Only the CDR3 region is kept as DNA, spanning 45 bases read in frame from base 1. Points on this clone: The antigen this receptor binds is unknown. The record has no base qualities; no much larger clone is one base away.

The sequence links TRBV19 to TRBJ2-3; TRBD1 could be the D gene, as 6 bases match. The specimen sequenced was PBMCs. The TCR was taken from a middle-aged man in good health and CMV-seronegative. CDR3 reads: CASSLWGPSTDTQYF. The DNA sequence reads TGTGCCAGTAGTCTGTGGGGGCCATCGACAGATACGCAGTATTTT.